The source of this TCR beta chain is a study of human T cells and chemical hapten exposure. Notes on the study in general: Expanded TCRs grouped into significantly more large CDR3 similarity clusters than controls produced.

Deletions cut 3 bases from V and 2 bases from J, with 17 bases between. This CDR3 comprises 17 residues. Looked up from germline, CDR1 is MNHEY and CDR2 is SMNVEV (reference sequence). Per the original methods: The median was around 88,000 TCRs per sample, ranging roughly 20,000 to 750,000. MiXCR, applied by TCRdb to the RACE reads, yields one record per CDR3 protein. Here the V and J calls rest on TCRdb's processing, not on the authors' analysis. The top ten hold 3% to 4.5% of the sample, which has tens of thousands of distinct CDR3 sequences, roughly 8.8% seen once. The time point here: pre-sensitization, week 0. Treatment reported: therapeutic diphenylcyclopropenone sensitization with weekly scalp DPC. With regard to this clonotype: The antigen remains undetermined.

The material sequenced was whole blood, taken in connection with sensitization to the hapten diphenylcyclopropenone (DPC). The TCR comes from a woman aged 40-49 years with alopecia areata. Some clones in this sample may be carry-over from other donors' samples. The chain couples TRBV27 to TRBJ1-5, with D perhaps TRBD1 (5 bases). DNA of the CDR3: TGTGCCAGCAGTTTGGGGACCGGGACGGGAGGCAATCAGCCCCAGCATTTT. Translation gives CASSLGTGTGGNQPQHF.